These T cell receptor beta chains were read from a single sample in a study of OX40 agonist ivuxolimab in advanced cancers. The method was immunoSEQ multiplex PCR; TCRdb's version includes in-frame clones alone and lacks a portion of them. The sample yields around 86,000 clones, around nine tenths seen once. The sample was CD4+ or CD8+ T cells sorted from blood, taken in a trial of the OX40 agonist ivuxolimab. The source is an adult with an advanced solid tumor such as melanoma, head and neck, liver or kidney cancer. CDR3s include the opening cysteine and the closing phenylalanine or tryptophan. A D gene is named only where the DNA matches it firmly. Size is omitted from some rows. Given values are once, few, many or a class for expanded clones.

CDR3,DNA,size,J,V,D
CASSSLYNEQFF,TGCGCCAGCAGTTCCCTCTACAATGAGCAGTTCTTC,NA,TRBJ2-1,TRBV10-2,NA
CASSPNRGEPYEQYF,TGTGCCAGCTCACCGAACAGGGGCGAGCCTTACGAGCAGTACTTC,once,TRBJ2-7,TRBV18,TRBD1
CASSSRTALSGNTIYF,TGTGCCAGCAGCTCCCGGACAGCACTCTCTGGAAACACCATATATTTT,NA,TRBJ1-3,TRBV7-2,NA
CASSYSRVNQPQHF,TGTGCCAGCAGTTACAGCCGGGTTAATCAGCCCCAGCATTTT,NA,TRBJ1-5,TRBV6-5,NA
CAWDKTYQETQYF,TGTGCCTGGGACAAGACATACCAAGAGACCCAGTACTTC,NA,TRBJ2-5,TRBV30,NA
CASSEANRGTYEQYF,TGTGCCAGCAGTGAAGCTAACAGGGGGACCTACGAGCAGTACTTC,few,TRBJ2-7,TRBV25-1,TRBD1
CASSPQGVVGNTGELFF,TGTGCCAGCTCACCACAAGGGGTCGTAGGGAACACCGGGGAACTGTTTTTT,NA,TRBJ2-2,TRBV18,NA
CASSYSDRVTNYGYTF,TGTGCCAGCAGTTACTCTGACAGGGTCACTAACTATGGCTACACCTTC,NA,TRBJ1-2,TRBV6-6,TRBD1
CASSIPGKDGYTF,TGTGCCAGTAGTATCCCGGGGAAGGATGGCTACACCTTC,NA,TRBJ1-2,TRBV19,NA
CASGPGRKISGNTIYF,TGTGCTAGTGGGCCGGGACGCAAAATCTCTGGAAACACCATATATTTT,NA,TRBJ1-3,TRBV12-5,NA
CASSERLAGTGELFF,TGTGCCAGCAGTGAACGCCTAGCGGGAACCGGGGAGCTGTTTTTT,NA,TRBJ2-2,TRBV2,TRBD2
CASSESAGGTGELFF,TGTGCCAGCAGTGAATCGGCAGGGGGGACCGGGGAGCTGTTTTTT,NA,TRBJ2-2,TRBV2,NA
CSVVTGRQFYEQYF,TGCAGCGTTGTTACGGGAAGGCAGTTCTACGAGCAGTACTTC,NA,TRBJ2-7,TRBV29-1,NA
CASRPSGPNSPLHF,TGCGCCAGCAGACCCTCCGGACCTAATTCACCCCTCCACTTT,NA,TRBJ1-6,TRBV4-1,NA
CASSGDTGNNEQFF,TGTGCCAGCAGTGGGGACACCGGGAACAATGAGCAGTTCTTC,NA,TRBJ2-1,TRBV2,NA
CASSPAPGGDQPQHF,TGTGCCAGCTCACCAGCCCCAGGGGGTGATCAGCCCCAGCATTTT,NA,TRBJ1-5,TRBV18,TRBD1
CASTAGSSYEQYF,TGTGCCAGCACAGCGGGAAGCTCCTACGAGCAGTACTTC,NA,TRBJ2-7,TRBV28,TRBD2
CASTLMGANYGYTF,TGTGCCAGCACCCTGATGGGAGCTAACTATGGCTACACCTTC,NA,TRBJ1-2,TRBV7-2,NA
CASSVRGSGHNEQFF,TGTGCCAGCAGCGTTCGCGGGAGTGGTCACAATGAGCAGTTCTTC,NA,TRBJ2-1,TRBV9,TRBD2
CASSLAGTSGMGNGELFF,TGCGCCAGCAGCTTGGCGGGGACTAGCGGGATGGGAAACGGGGAGCTGTTTTTT,NA,TRBJ2-2,TRBV5-1,TRBD2
CASSLRTSGPLFNEQFF,TGTGCCAGCAGTTTAAGGACTAGCGGCCCTTTGTTCAATGAGCAGTTCTTC,NA,TRBJ2-1,TRBV27,TRBD2
CASSTNLWRGYQPQHF,TGTGCCAGTAGTACCAACCTCTGGCGGGGATATCAGCCCCAGCATTTT,few,TRBJ1-5,TRBV19,NA
CASVPQGRAEAFF,TGTGCCAGCGTCCCACAGGGTCGGGCTGAAGCTTTCTTT,once,TRBJ1-1,TRBV2,NA
CASSLPPAGLGTIYF,TGTGCCAGCAGCCTACCCCCCGCAGGGTTAGGCACCATATATTTT,NA,TRBJ1-3,TRBV7-8,NA
CASSQDRLSRTEAFF,TGCGCCAGCAGCCAGGACAGGTTGAGTAGGACTGAAGCTTTCTTT,NA,TRBJ1-1,TRBV5-1,TRBD1
CATSGPIRSNQPQHF,TGTGCCACCAGCGGCCCAATCAGGAGCAATCAGCCCCAGCATTTT,NA,TRBJ1-5,TRBV15,NA
CASNNWGVGNTEAFF,TGTGCCAGCAATAACTGGGGAGTGGGAAACACTGAAGCTTTCTTT,NA,TRBJ1-1,TRBV27,NA
CASSRDFNSNQPQHF,TGTGCCAGTAGTAGGGACTTTAATAGCAATCAGCCCCAGCATTTT,NA,TRBJ1-5,TRBV19,NA
CASSYGPEGTGELFF,TGTGCCAGCAGCTACGGGCCAGAGGGGACCGGGGAGCTGTTTTTT,NA,TRBJ2-2,TRBV5-5,NA
CASSASDRTDTQYF,TGTGCCAGCAGCGCTAGCGACCGCACAGATACGCAGTATTTT,once,TRBJ2-3,TRBV7-9,NA